This T cell receptor (beta chain) is from a study of control samples from healthy donors and cancer patients. Some clones are missing from TCRdb's copy, which holds only in-frame ones; the method was immunoSEQ multiplex PCR. In the table there are 70,000 or so clones, roughly 84% of which are singletons. This TCR was sampled from a man aged 50-60 years in good health. Sequencing input: blood.

CDR3 sequence: CASRGWAGWNTEAFF. CDR3 in DNA: TGTGCCAGTCGGGGGTGGGCAGGGTGGAACACTGAAGCTTTCTTT. V gene TRBV2 combines with J gene TRBJ1-1; a weak D match, TRBD1 (5 bases). The V gene's germline CDR1 is SNHLY and CDR2 FYNNEI. This CDR3 is built from 15 residues. The ends were cut back, 9 bases at V and 1 base at J, with 18 bases in the middle. The variable domain in full, completed from reference TRBV2 and TRBJ1-1, reads EPEVTQTPSHQVTQMGQEVILRCVPISNHLYFYWYRQILGQKVEFLVSFYNNEISEKSEIFDDQFSVERPDGSNFTLKIRSTKLEDSAMYFCASRGWAGWNTEAFFGQGTRLTVV.